This T cell receptor (beta chain) was retrieved from a study of response to subunit inactivated influenza vaccine. Using its own MiXCR run on the RT-PCR reads, TCRdb lists one record per CDR3 protein. Here the sample spans hundreds of thousands of distinct CDR3 sequences, roughly 8.2% being singletons. Findings and limits, study-wide: The study's authors posited that every seasonal influenza vaccination enlists few new T cells.

This clonotype was detected only a few times. Its matching antigen is unknown. The trim removed 6 bases at V and 4 bases at J, leaving 8 bases unmatched. CDR3 length: 14 residues. CDR1 SEHNR and CDR2 FQNEAQ come from the germline V gene (reference sequence). The chain recombines TRBV7-9 with TRBJ1-2; TRBD1 agrees at 7 bases. Material: PBMCs from blood, obtained around 25 months after vaccination. The sequence was collected from a man between 50 and 75 years old who received an inactivated influenza vaccine. The CDR3 nucleotides are TGTGCCAGCAGTCATACAGGGGTAGCCTATGGCTACACCTTC. It translates to CASSHTGVAYGYTF.